This T cell receptor beta chain was profiled in a study of response to subunit inactivated influenza vaccine (dated by TCRdb to about 2018). The study in broad terms: Deep quantitative profiling of the T cell receptor repertoire was used in the study to follow responses to a trivalent subunit inactivated influenza vaccine.

The library was produced with RT-PCR. The instrument given in TCRdb is Illumina HiSeq 2500. TCRdb's own reprocessing of the public reads used fastp at Q25 and MiXCR and kept productive beta chains. Each record represents a unique CDR3 protein, reported with the most common genes and DNA among its rows. This sample is represented by approximately 500,000 distinct CDR3 sequences; 20% to 25% of them were singletons. 2.8% of the sample comes from the top ten. The CDR3 has 24 amino acids, counting the end cysteine and phenylalanine. Kept here is only the CDR3 DNA, which spans 72 bases and is read in frame from base 1. Clipping removes 5 bases from V and 1 base from J, with 29 as the unmatched junction base count. CDR1 and CDR2 are drawn from the germline V gene: KGHSH, LQKENI. General conclusions and limits of the study: The authors proposed that each seasonal influenza vaccination may bring in only a limited number of new T cells.

This clonotype was seen many times. Its cognate antigen has yet to be identified. One base away there is no much larger clone; base qualities are not given. This same sample was also part of a study on T cells expressing NK-cell markers. As the second publication notes: 5'RACE template switching, by which a universal primer site and unique molecular identifiers were added, was used to make TCR beta cDNA libraries. Roughly 8 donors provided sorted CD3+CD56+NKG2C+, CD3+CD56+NKG2C- and CD3+CD56-NKG2C+ T-cell subsets, whose TCR beta-chain repertoires were profiled. Among the eight sequenced donors, only one was HCMV-seronegative, while the other seven were HCMV-seropositive. To restrict sorting to alphabetaTCR-expressing T cells, an anti-gammadeltaTCR antibody was added in several experiments. For six donors, the dominant CD3+CD56+NKG2C+ clonotypes were among the top 10 CD8+ clonotypes and accounted for about 1.0-8% of CD8+ T cells. Those dominant clonotypes were again the most abundant among CD3+CD56-NKG2C+ cells in a few donors, at about 25-60.1%. Whether the expanded NKG2C-expressing T cell clones were specific for HCMV antigens was left unclear. All eight donors whose samples were sequenced were randomly selected healthy volunteers, three of them men and five women. HCMV serostatus was determined by detecting HCMV-specific IgG in serum with a commercial ELISA kit. Peripheral blood mononuclear cells were isolated from blood by Ficoll density gradient centrifugation. Using Miltenyi isolation kits, CD4+ and CD8+ T cells were isolated from PBMC through magnetic immunoseparation. Priming for cDNA synthesis came from the TCR beta constant segment, and two successive PCR amplification steps followed. Illumina HiSeq 2000/2500, MiSeq or NextSeq was used to sequence libraries as 2 x 150 bp reads. MIGEC was used to demultiplex reads and group the reads by UMI, and MiTCR was used to assemble and quantify clonotypes. To remove erroneous sequences, TCR cDNA sequences were retained only when supported by two or more reads. Downstream repertoire analysis used the tcR package, and clonotypes were matched across fractions by CDR3 nucleotide sequence plus V segment. VDJmatch was used to annotate antigen specificity against VDJdb, with one amino acid substitution in CDR3 allowed.

The specimen comprised CD4+ T cells sorted from PBMCs, sampled 11 to 12 days after vaccination. The sequence came from a man between 50 and 59 years old who received an inactivated influenza vaccine. Donor details come from another sample of the same person, matched by shared clones. In this chain, TRBV18 is recombined with TRBJ2-1, and TRBD2 aligns with 10 junction nucleotides. Read as DNA, the sequence is TGTGCCAGCTCAACTCTGACCGGGCTAGCGGGGGCCCACTACTCAGGGGCTTCCTACAATGAGCAGTTCTTC. Its translation is CASSTLTGLAGAHYSGASYNEQFF.